This T cell receptor (beta chain) is drawn from a study of blood T cell repertoires in COVID-19. Across the whole study: Specimens from acute and convalescent COVID-19 originated in the United States, Italy and Spain.

Profiled with immunoSEQ multiplex PCR; TCRdb holds only in-frame clones, not every one. The data hold 330,000 or so clones, with roughly nine tenths observed a single time. In germline, CDR1 is SNHLY, CDR2 FYNNEI. This CDR3 comprises 14 residues. V was trimmed by 3 bases and J by 3 bases, leaving 12 bases between them. The chain combines TRBV2 with TRBJ2-7; D gene unclear. Sample: peripheral blood. This receptor was taken from a woman in her sixties with COVID-19, enrolled during active disease. The CDR3 protein is CASSEPGGGYEQYF. Here the CDR3 DNA reads TGTGCCAGCAGTGAGCCCGGCGGCGGCTACGAGCAGTACTTC. The whole variable domain, remainder taken from reference TRBV2 and TRBJ2-7, is EPEVTQTPSHQVTQMGQEVILRCVPISNHLYFYWYRQILGQKVEFLVSFYNNEISEKSEIFDDQFSVERPDGSNFTLKIRSTKLEDSAMYFCASSEPGGGYEQYFGPGTRLTVT.